One and the same sample provided the 10 T cell receptor beta chains below, sequenced in a study of blood T cell repertoires in COVID-19. The table came from immunoSEQ multiplex PCR; TCRdb's copy has only in-frame clones and leaves some out. The table shows about 70,000 clones, with about nine tenths occurring only once. Sequencing was performed on peripheral blood. These TCRs come from a woman in her late teens or twenties with acute or convalescent COVID-19.

This clone came up many times. The chain combines TRBV5-6 with TRBJ2-7, with D unclear. The CDR3 is made up of 14 amino acids. The ends were cut back, 4 bases at V and 6 bases at J, with 17 bases in the middle. In germline, CDR1 is SGHDT, CDR2 YYEEEE. The CDR3 nucleotides read TGTGCCAGCAGCACCCGGGTCTCTGCCTCCGAGCAGTACTTC. Translation gives CASSTRVSASEQYF. The whole variable domain, filled in from reference TRBV5-6 and TRBJ2-7, reads DAGVTQSPTHLIKTRGQQVTLRCSPKSGHDTVSWYQQALGQGPQFIFQYYEEEERQRGNFPDRFSGHQFPNYSSELNVNALLLGDSALYLCASSTRVSASEQYFGPGTRLTVT.

The V and J genes are TRBV24-1 and TRBJ2-3, with TRBD2 identical over 9 bases. The J segment lost 3 bases and the V segment lost 4 bases, leaving 10 bases of the junction unmatched. The CDR3 is 17 amino acids. Germline assignment: CDR1 KGHDR and CDR2 SFDVKD. The CDR3 spells CATSDSSGVGGTDTQYF. CDR3 bases: TGTGCCACCAGTGACTCTAGCGGGGTAGGGGGAACAGATACGCAGTATTTT.

This rearrangement joins TRBV7-8 to TRBJ2-7; TRBD1 matches 10 bases. V dropped 3 bases and J dropped 6; count of bases not matched to a gene: 8. The germline CDR1 and CDR2 sequences are SGHVS and FQNEAQ. The CDR3 has 15 residues. The CDR3 loop is CASSFGTGDWSEQYF. In DNA form, the CDR3 reads TGTGCCAGCAGCTTCGGGACAGGGGATTGGTCCGAGCAGTACTTC.

Comment on this clone: The same CDR3 can be traced to other DNA sequences in this sample. V gene TRBV6-5 combines with J gene TRBJ1-1, with TRBD1 as a possible D gene (5 bases). Germline V gene lookup returns CDR1 MNHEY and CDR2 SVGAGI. V lost 6 bases and J 0 bases, leaving 5 bases between the germline ends. The CDR3 is made up of 12 amino acids. The CDR3 here is CASRTVNTEAFF. CDR3 coding DNA: TGTGCCAGCAGGACAGTGAACACTGAAGCTTTCTTT.

The J gene is TRBJ2-1, the V gene TRBV20-1; D is perhaps TRBD1 (5 bases). Per the germline V gene, CDR1 is DFQATT and CDR2 is SNEGSKA (reference sequence). The CDR3 loop spans 11 amino acids. The V end lost 6 bases, the J end lost 8 bases, and 11 bases lay between the germline ends. The CDR3 is CSAYRSDEQFF. The CDR3 bases are TGCAGTGCATACAGGAGCGATGAGCAGTTCTTC.

This clone was observed once. The rearrangement uses TRBV10-2 and TRBJ1-5, with 8 bases that match TRBD1. Per the germline V gene, CDR1 is WSHSY and CDR2 is SAAADI. This CDR3 has 15 residues. Trimming at V came to 4 bases and at J to 5 bases, leaving 7 bases not matched to a gene. In DNA form, the CDR3 reads TGCGCCAGCAGTGCCGGGACAGGCCACCATCAGCCCCAGCATTTT. It codes for CASSAGTGHHQPQHF.

This clone has a single count. V is TRBV10-1 and J is TRBJ2-7; 8 nucleotides line up with TRBD1. V lost 5 bases and J lost 7; bases outside the gene matches: 10. This CDR3 region has 14 residues. Germline CDR1 and CDR2: WNHNN and SYGVQD (reference sequence). The chain's CDR3 is CASSPGQGVNEQYF. Here the CDR3 DNA reads TGCGCCAGCAGTCCCGGACAGGGAGTAAATGAGCAGTACTTC.

This clone was recorded once. The J gene is TRBJ2-1, the V gene TRBV5-1; no definite D call. The germline gives CDR1 SGHRS, CDR2 YFSETQ. This CDR3 contains 13 residues. The V gene lost 4 bases and the J gene lost 6 bases, with 11 bases spanning the gap. In nucleotides, the CDR3 is TGCGCCAGCAGCGCGGTGGCCGTCAATGAGCAGTTCTTC. Its protein is CASSAVAVNEQFF.

The CDR3 spells CASSSGLADYEQYF. In DNA, the CDR3 is TGTGCCAGCAGCTCCGGACTAGCGGACTACGAGCAGTACTTC. The J gene is TRBJ2-7, the V gene TRBV5-6, with 10 positions matching TRBD2. In germline, CDR1 is SGHDT, CDR2 YYEEEE. The junction had 3 bases not matched to a gene; V was cut back by 3 bases and J by 3 bases. This CDR3 comprises 14 residues.

To note about this clone: One end of the junction fails to match germline, which may point to a read error. The V gene is TRBV29-1, the J gene TRBJ1-1, with unresolved D. The V gene's germline CDR1 is SQVTM and CDR2 ANQGSEA. The CDR3 sequence is 11 residues long. CDR3 nucleotides: TGCAGCGTTATATTTACACGGAACAGTGTATTT. Protein product: CSVIFTRNSVF.